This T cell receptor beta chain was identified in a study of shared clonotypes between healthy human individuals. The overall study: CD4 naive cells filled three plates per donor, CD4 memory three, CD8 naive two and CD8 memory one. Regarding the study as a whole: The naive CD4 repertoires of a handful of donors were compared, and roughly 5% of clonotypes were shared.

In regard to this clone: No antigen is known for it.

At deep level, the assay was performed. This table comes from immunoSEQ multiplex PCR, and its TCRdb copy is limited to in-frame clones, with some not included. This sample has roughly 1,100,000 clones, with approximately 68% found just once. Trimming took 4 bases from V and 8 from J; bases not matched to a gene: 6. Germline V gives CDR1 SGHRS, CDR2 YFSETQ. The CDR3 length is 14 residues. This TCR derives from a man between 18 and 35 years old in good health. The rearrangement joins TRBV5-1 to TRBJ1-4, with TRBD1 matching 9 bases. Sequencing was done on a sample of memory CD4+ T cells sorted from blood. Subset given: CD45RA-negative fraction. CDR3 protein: CASSRQGVEEKLFF. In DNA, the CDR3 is TGCGCCAGCAGCCGACAGGGGGTTGAAGAAAAACTGTTTTTT.